Listed here are 24 T cell receptor beta chains from one sample, sequenced in a study of early T cells in non-severe SARS-CoV-2 infection. MiXCR was run by TCRdb on the 5' RACE reads, yielding one entry per CDR3 protein. The sample records some 27,000 distinct CDR3 sequences, about 4.7% being singletons. Material: whole blood. These receptors were collected from an adult who was a healthcare worker with PCR-confirmed SARS-CoV-2 infection or an uninfected control (not recorded which).

This clonotype came up many times. The J gene is TRBJ1-4, the V gene TRBV7-9; D might be TRBD1 (5 bases). CDR1 SEHNR and CDR2 FQNEAQ come from the germline V gene (reference sequence). V lost 8 bases and J 4 bases, leaving 11 bases between the germline ends. The CDR3 consists of 13 residues. CDR3 in DNA: TGTGCCAGCGTTAGGGGAAATAATGAAAAACTGTTTTTT. Its protein is CASVRGNNEKLFF.

This clonotype was seen many times. The chain has TRBV4-3 and TRBJ1-3; perhaps TRBD1 as D (5 bases). The CDR3 runs 14 residues. Germline CDR1 is LGHNA and CDR2 is YSLEER. The germline V and J ends were trimmed by 1 base and 4 bases, with 8 bases remaining between them. The CDR3 nucleotides read TGCGCCAGCAGCCAAGGGGGCGTCGGAAACACCATATATTTT. This codes for CASSQGGVGNTIYF.

The chain links TRBV16 to TRBJ1-4, with D unclear. The CDR3 runs 16 residues. Trimming took 3 bases from V and 0 from J, leaving 11 bases between them. Germline V gives CDR1 KGHSY, CDR2 FQNENV. CDR3: CASSQNVLTTNEKLFF. The CDR3 bases are TGTGCCAGCAGCCAGAACGTACTGACAACTAATGAAAAACTGTTTTTT.

This clonotype showed up many times. The V gene is TRBV10-2, the J gene TRBJ1-4, with 9 bases matching TRBD1. The germline V gene has CDR1 WSHSY and CDR2 SAAADI. After removal of 5 bases from V and 7 bases from J, the junction contained 11 bases not matched to a gene. The CDR3 covers 16 residues. The CDR3 DNA reads as TGCGCCAGCAGTAACGCCCGGGACAGGGTTACTGAAAAACTGTTTTTT. It is translated as CASSNARDRVTEKLFF.

In this sample, this clonotype turned up once. This rearrangement joins TRBV28 to TRBJ2-7; the match to TRBD2 covers 7 bases. J lost 3 bases, V lost 10 bases, and 6 bases had no gene match. The CDR3 is 12 residues long. Per germline, CDR1 MDHEN and CDR2 SYDVKM. CDR3 DNA sequence: TGTGCCACATCCTGGGGGGGCTACGAGCAGTACTTC. Translated, it gives CATSWGGYEQYF. Drawing the rest from reference TRBV28 and TRBJ2-7, the complete variable domain is DVKVTQSSRYLVKRTGEKVFLECVQDMDHENMFWYRQDPGLGLRLIYFSYDVKMKEKGDIPEGYSVSREKKERFSLILESASTNQTSMYLCATSWGGYEQYFGPGTRLTVT.

This clonotype showed up many times. Sequence at one end of the junction differs from germline and may be a read error. V usage is TRBV7-7 and J usage is TRBJ2-1; perhaps TRBD2 as D (6 bases). This CDR3 has 14 amino acids. The germline V gene has CDR1 SSHAT and CDR2 FNYEAQ (reference sequence). CDR3 sequence: CASSLGTGVPEQFF. CDR3 nucleotide sequence: TGTGCTAGCAGCTTAGGCACGGGGGTACCTGAGCAGTTCTTC.

In this sample, this clonotype turned up many times. V and J are TRBV6-5 and TRBJ2-7, with 7 positions matching TRBD1. CDR3 size: 15 residues. With V trimmed by 6 bases and J by 3 bases, 11 bases remained unmatched. Per the germline V gene, CDR1 is MNHEY and CDR2 is SVGAGI. The CDR3 protein is CASRTRDRDGYEQYF. The CDR3 bases are TGTGCCAGCAGAACCCGAGACAGGGATGGCTACGAGCAGTACTTC.

This clonotype was seen at least ten times. The V call is TRBV28, the J call TRBJ2-3, with a tentative D call TRBD2 (5 bases). Trimming stripped 7 bases from V and 14 bases from J, with 19 bases between. CDR1 and CDR2 from the germline V gene are MDHEN and SYDVKM. The CDR3 sequence is 12 residues long. The CDR3 here is CASIPPRGSTYF. The CDR3 DNA sequence: TGTGCCAGCATCCCCCCTCGTGGGAGCACGTATTTT.

This clonotype was found many times. The chain has TRBV4-2 and TRBJ1-2; D is uncertain. The length of the CDR3 is 14 residues. Germline-derived CDR1 and CDR2 are LGHNA and YNFKEQ. V lost 1 base, J lost 1 base, and 7 bases lay in between. The CDR3 spells CASSQVGLNYGYTF. The CDR3 nucleotides read TGTGCCAGCAGCCAAGTGGGCCTTAACTATGGCTACACCTTC.

In this sample, this clonotype turned up many times. The chain joins TRBV27 to TRBJ2-5; 9 nucleotides align to TRBD2. CDR3 size: 14 residues. Germline V gene sequence: CDR1 MNHEY, CDR2 SMNVEV (reference sequence). V shed 4 bases and J 1 base; nucleotides not matched to a gene: 1. CDR3 sequence (DNA): TGTGCCAGCAGTTCACTAGCGGGCCAAGAGACCCAGTACTTC. Amino acid sequence: CASSSLAGQETQYF.

This clonotype showed up just a few times. V and J are TRBV24-1 and TRBJ2-1, with 12 bases identical to TRBD2. CDR1 and CDR2 (germline): KGHDR, SFDVKD. The CDR3 sequence is 13 residues long. V trimming: 9 bases; J trimming: 4 bases; junction bases outside the gene matches: 0. The CDR3 reads CATGTSGYNEQFF. The CDR3 region has the DNA TGTGCCACCGGGACTAGCGGGTACAATGAGCAGTTCTTC.

Ten or more counts support this clonotype. The chain couples TRBV20-1 to TRBJ1-2; 9 nucleotides line up with TRBD1. This CDR3 comprises 14 residues. V lost 5 bases to trimming and J lost 4 bases; unmatched junction nucleotides: 8. In germline, CDR1 is DFQATT, CDR2 SNEGSKA (reference sequence). CDR3 region: CSALTGGFSYGYTF. The CDR3 nucleotides read TGCAGTGCTTTAACAGGGGGCTTTAGCTATGGCTACACCTTC.

In this sample, this clonotype turned up many times. The CDR3 nucleotides read TGTGCCAGCAGTCCCAACAGGGTGGGACAAGAGACCCAGTACTTC. Encoded protein: CASSPNRVGQETQYF. The J gene is TRBJ2-5, the V gene TRBV12-3 or TRBV12-4; perhaps TRBD1 as D (6 bases). CDR3 length: 15 amino acids. V lost 5 bases and J 2 bases, leaving 15 bases between the germline ends.

In its sample, this clonotype was seen many times. The V call is TRBV29-1, the J call TRBJ2-7; possibly TRBD2 for D (5 bases). Trimming cost V 1 base and J 0 bases, with 13 bases left between them. The CDR3 sequence is 15 residues long. Per germline, CDR1 SQVTM and CDR2 ANQGSEA. The CDR3 DNA reads TGCAGCGTTGAAGTAACTAGAGGCCCCTCCTACGAGCAGTACTTC. Protein product: CSVEVTRGPSYEQYF.

This clonotype was picked up many times. The CDR3, as DNA: TGTGCCAGCAGTGAAAGGGTTTTTTCGATTTACGAGCAGTACTTC. Protein: CASSERVFSIYEQYF. V usage is TRBV6-1 and J usage is TRBJ2-7, with unresolved D. V lost 2 bases to trimming and J lost 4 bases, with 15 bases between them. The CDR3 length is 15 residues. Germline V gives CDR1 MNHNS, CDR2 SASEGT.

This clonotype was counted at least ten times. The rearrangement joins TRBV29-1 to TRBJ2-2; D unclear. V was trimmed by 3 bases and J by 4 bases, leaving 9 bases between them. Germline values: CDR1 SQVTM, CDR2 ANQGSEA. The CDR3 consists of 13 residues. The CDR3 loop is CSVDLPGTGELFF. The CDR3, as DNA: TGCAGCGTTGATCTTCCGGGCACCGGGGAGCTGTTTTTT.

This clonotype was detected many times. The chain joins TRBV9 to TRBJ2-7; weak D call: TRBD1 (5 bases). There are 14 residues in the CDR3. Trimming removed 4 bases at V and 0 bases at J, with 11 bases between. Germline V gene data show CDR1 as SGDLS and CDR2 as YYNGEE. The CDR3 protein is CASSTHRSSYEQYF. CDR3 bases: TGTGCCAGCAGCACACACAGGAGCTCCTACGAGCAGTACTTC.

This clonotype came up a few times. The chain has TRBV6-2 or TRBV6-3 and TRBJ1-1; 7 bases match TRBD1. Looked up from germline, CDR1 is MNHEY and CDR2 is SVGEGT. The CDR3 loop spans 15 amino acids. The junction had 5 bases not matched to a gene; V was cut back by 4 bases and J by 0 bases. Here the CDR3 reads CASSLDRRMNTEAFF. For the CDR3, the DNA is TGTGCCAGCAGTTTGGACAGGAGAATGAACACTGAAGCTTTCTTT.

In this sample, this clonotype turned up many times. The genes are TRBV7-8 and TRBJ2-7; 7 nucleotides line up with TRBD1. Germline V gives CDR1 SGHVS, CDR2 FQNEAQ. The V and J ends lost 5 bases and 0 bases, in that order; junction bases with no gene match: 10. The CDR3 consists of 16 residues. CDR3 protein: CASSPQKDRFSYEQYF. CDR3 DNA: TGTGCCAGCAGCCCCCAAAAGGACAGGTTCTCCTACGAGCAGTACTTC.

At least ten counts were recorded for this clonotype. This sequence joins TRBV29-1 and TRBJ2-1; perhaps TRBD2 as D (5 bases). Germline-derived CDR1 and CDR2 are SQVTM and ANQGSEA. Trimming pared 2 bases from V and 8 bases from J, leaving 16 bases between. The CDR3 spans 14 residues. For the CDR3, the DNA is TGCAGCGTTGAATGGGGAGAGGTCTTGTATGAGCAGTTCTTC. The encoded protein is CSVEWGEVLYEQFF.

The chain links TRBV13 to TRBJ2-2; 7 nucleotides align to TRBD2. This CDR3 has 16 residues. Per germline, CDR1 PRHDT and CDR2 FYEKMQ (reference sequence). J was trimmed by 4 bases and V by 0 bases; bases with no gene match: 5. The CDR3 DNA reads TGTGCCAGCAGCTTAGGTCGAGGGAGGGGCACCGGGGAGCTGTTTTTT. Residues: CASSLGRGRGTGELFF.

This clonotype has a count of ten or more. The chain combines TRBV5-1 with TRBJ2-7, with a weak D call TRBD2 (5 bases). This CDR3 is 15 amino acids long. Per the germline V gene, CDR1 is SGHRS and CDR2 is YFSETQ. V dropped 3 bases and J dropped 6 bases, with 19 bases sitting between them. CDR3: CASSSIRVGAGEQYF. The CDR3 DNA sequence: TGCGCCAGCAGCTCGATCCGAGTGGGAGCAGGCGAGCAGTACTTC.

This clonotype was counted at least ten times. The chain carries TRBV20-1 and TRBJ2-7; TRBD2 matches at 12 bases. With V trimmed by 6 bases and J by 3 bases, 12 bases remained unmatched. Germline V lookup: CDR1 DFQATT, CDR2 SNEGSKA (reference sequence). The CDR3 totals 16 residues. For the CDR3, the DNA is TGCAGTGCGAGTTCGCTAGCGGGAGGGGCCTTCTACGAGCAGTACTTC. Translation gives CSASSLAGGAFYEQYF.

The V gene is TRBV10-3, the J gene TRBJ2-1, with D tentatively TRBD2 (6 bases). Trimming shortened V by 2 bases and J by 2 bases, and 16 bases separated the two germline ends. Per the germline V gene, CDR1 is ENHRY and CDR2 is SYGVKD. This CDR3 is built from 17 residues. The chain's CDR3 is CAISEHRRESPYNEQFF. CDR3 DNA: TGTGCCATCAGTGAGCATCGACGGGAGAGCCCCTACAATGAGCAGTTCTTC.